Included here is one T cell receptor (beta chain) sequence, with context. Its target is not known. V shed 5 bases, J shed 3 bases, and the junction held 11 bases outside the gene matches. CDR1 and CDR2 (germline): SQVTM, ANQGSEA. The CDR3 spans 15 residues. The sample comes from a study of response to subunit inactivated influenza vaccine. General study points: It was the authors' suggestion that each seasonal influenza vaccination recruits few new T cells.

MiXCR, run by TCRdb on the RT-PCR reads, gives a single entry per CDR3 protein. The sample gives hundreds of thousands of distinct CDR3 sequences, about 25% of which show up once; 1.9% is in the top ten. The chain carries TRBV29-1 and TRBJ2-3, with 7 bases lining up with TRBD1. This sample comprised CD4+ T cells sorted from PBMCs, obtained about 5 days after vaccination. This clonotype was obtained from a man between 45 and 60 years old who received an inactivated influenza vaccine. CDR3 protein: CSVPQQGRVTDTQYF. The CDR3, as DNA: TGCAGCGTTCCCCAACAGGGGCGGGTAACAGATACGCAGTATTTT.